This entry lists 14 T cell receptor beta chains sequenced from one sample in a study of T-cell memory formation after mild COVID-19. TCRdb analysed the 5' RACE reads with MiXCR anew, one entry per CDR3 protein. The top ten hold around 13% of the sample, which has under 200,000 distinct CDR3 sequences, less than 40% seen once. Sequencing used PBMCs or a T cell subset sorted from them (not recorded which). Every receptor here comes from an adult woman who had mild COVID-19 (a few samples of this study predate the infection). Cell type and time point are not known.

V and J are TRBV7-9 and TRBJ1-1; 8 bases align to TRBD1. The CDR3 consists of 15 residues. The germline CDR1 and CDR2 sequences are SEHNR and FQNEAQ (reference sequence). The ends lost 0 bases at V and 3 bases at J; junction bases unmatched: 3. In DNA form, the CDR3 reads TGTGCCAGCAGCTTAGCGCTCAGGGGGCACACTGAAGCTTTCTTT. Its protein is CASSLALRGHTEAFF.

This chain links TRBV13 with TRBJ2-3; TRBD2 matches at 9 bases. Germline CDR1 and CDR2: PRHDT and FYEKMQ (reference sequence). With 6 bases clipped from V and 3 bases from J, the junction kept 10 bases outside the gene matches. The CDR3 spans 16 residues. Here the CDR3 reads CASRHLAGSATDTQYF. The DNA of the CDR3 is TGTGCCAGCAGGCACCTAGCGGGGTCCGCTACAGATACGCAGTATTTT.

The chain combines TRBV20-1 with TRBJ2-5; 9 bases map to TRBD2. The germline V gene has CDR1 DFQATT and CDR2 SNEGSKA (reference sequence). The length of the CDR3 is 14 residues. The V gene end was trimmed by 2 bases and the J gene end by 5 bases; junction bases not matched to a gene: 6. The CDR3 spells CSARQVAGVETQYF. CDR3 DNA: TGCAGTGCTAGACAGGTAGCGGGGGTTGAGACCCAGTACTTC.

The chain uses TRBV7-2 and TRBJ2-4; perhaps TRBD2 as D (5 bases). Per the germline V gene, CDR1 is SGHTA and CDR2 is FQGNSA. The germline V and J ends were trimmed by 6 bases and 7 bases, with 16 bases remaining between them. CDR3 length: 14 amino acids. CDR3 residues: CASRVPGNTNIQYF. In DNA, the CDR3 is TGTGCCAGCAGGGTTCCGGGGAACACGAACATTCAGTACTTC.

This clonotype was counted between two and nine times. The chain recombines TRBV7-6 with TRBJ2-1, with D perhaps matching TRBD1 (6 bases). The germline CDR1 and CDR2 sequences are SGHVS and FNYEAQ. The CDR3 covers 11 residues. Between the trimmed V and J ends, which lost 5 bases and 16 bases, there was a span of 15 bases. The CDR3 sequence is CASSQGQGVFF. CDR3 sequence (DNA): TGTGCCAGCAGCCAGGGGCAGGGAGTTTTCTTC. Complete variable domain (other parts from reference TRBV7-6 and TRBJ2-1): GAGVSQSPRYKVTKRGQDVALRCDPISGHVSLYWYRQALGQGPEFLTYFNYEAQQDKSGLPNDRFSAERPEGSISTLTIQRTEQRDSAMYRCASSQGQGVFFGPGTRLTVL.

The chain has TRBV7-2 and TRBJ2-3, with D possibly being TRBD1 (6 bases). Trimming removed 4 bases at V and 3 bases at J, with 17 bases between. CDR1 SGHTA and CDR2 FQGNSA come from the germline V gene. This CDR3 comprises 16 residues. CDR3 sequence: CASSSQGPRITDTQYF. Here the CDR3 DNA reads TGTGCCAGCAGCTCACAGGGCCCTAGGATTACAGATACGCAGTATTTT.

This chain connects TRBV4-2 to TRBJ2-7; 9 bases are shared with TRBD2. V was pared by 1 base and J by 5 bases, with 6 bases of the junction left unmatched. Germline loops: CDR1 LGHNA, CDR2 YNFKEQ. The length of the CDR3 is 15 residues. CDR3 region: CASSQARTSVDEQYF. The CDR3 DNA sequence: TGTGCCAGCAGCCAAGCTAGGACTAGCGTCGACGAGCAGTACTTC.

This clonotype was detected a few times. This chain links TRBV12-3 or TRBV12-4 with TRBJ2-1; a weak D match, TRBD2 (6 bases). Trimming shortened V by 8 bases and J by 6 bases, and 17 bases separated the two germline ends. This CDR3 contains 14 residues. CDR3 in DNA: TGTGCCAGCCGCGCCGTGTTGGGGGGCAATGAGCAGTTCTTC. Protein product: CASRAVLGGNEQFF.

The V gene is TRBV23-1, the J gene TRBJ2-7; no clear D gene. TRBV23-1 is annotated as an ORF whose role is uncertain. Trimming removed 0 bases from V and 6 bases from J, with 9 bases in between. The CDR3 is 13 amino acids. The CDR3 sequence: CASSQSEVREQYF. The CDR3 DNA reads TGCGCCAGCAGTCAATCAGAGGTTCGCGAGCAGTACTTC.

In its sample, this clonotype was seen a few times. This chain joins TRBV29-1 and TRBJ1-1, with D possibly matching TRBD1 (5 bases). This CDR3 region has 14 residues. Germline CDR1 is SQVTM and CDR2 is ANQGSEA. The V end lost 3 bases, the J end lost 4 bases, and 15 bases lay between the germline ends. This CDR3 is CSVDDKGVSTEAFF. The CDR3 DNA reads TGCAGCGTTGATGACAAAGGGGTAAGCACTGAAGCTTTCTTT.

J is TRBJ2-1 and V is TRBV24-1; unclear D gene. Germline V gene data show CDR1 as KGHDR and CDR2 as SFDVKD. V was pared by 2 bases and J by 9 bases, with 10 bases between. This CDR3 spans 13 amino acids. The CDR3, as DNA: TGTGCCACCAGTGATTACGTCCGCGGTGAGCAGTTCTTC. Protein: CATSDYVRGEQFF.

As regards this clonotype: One junction end disagrees with the germline gene, perhaps due to a read error. The chain links TRBV7-7 to TRBJ2-2; D remains unclear. Germline assignment: CDR1 SSHAT and CDR2 FNYEAQ (reference sequence). The CDR3 is 14 amino acids. CDR3 nucleotides: TGTGCTAGCAGCTTTTCCTACCTCACCGGGGAGCTGTTTTTT. It yields the protein CASSFSYLTGELFF.

In its sample, this clonotype was seen many times. The chain couples TRBV4-2 to TRBJ2-1; D is possibly TRBD2 (6 bases). V was cut by 0 bases and J by 4 bases, with 13 bases left in between. The CDR3 extends over 16 amino acids. Per the germline V gene, CDR1 is LGHNA and CDR2 is YNFKEQ. The CDR3 DNA follows: TGTGCCAGCAGCCAAGATACCGGGACTTTATACAATGAGCAGTTCTTC. It encodes CASSQDTGTLYNEQFF.

V and J are TRBV4-1 and TRBJ2-7, with D perhaps given as TRBD1 or TRBD2 (6 bases each). V was cut by 5 bases and J by 1 base, with 15 bases left in between. The germline CDR1 and CDR2 sequences are MGHRA and YSYEKL. The CDR3 is made up of 15 amino acids. The DNA of the CDR3 is TGCGCCAGCAGCTCCGGGGGTAGGGGGTCCTACGAGCAGTACTTC. Its translation is CASSSGGRGSYEQYF.